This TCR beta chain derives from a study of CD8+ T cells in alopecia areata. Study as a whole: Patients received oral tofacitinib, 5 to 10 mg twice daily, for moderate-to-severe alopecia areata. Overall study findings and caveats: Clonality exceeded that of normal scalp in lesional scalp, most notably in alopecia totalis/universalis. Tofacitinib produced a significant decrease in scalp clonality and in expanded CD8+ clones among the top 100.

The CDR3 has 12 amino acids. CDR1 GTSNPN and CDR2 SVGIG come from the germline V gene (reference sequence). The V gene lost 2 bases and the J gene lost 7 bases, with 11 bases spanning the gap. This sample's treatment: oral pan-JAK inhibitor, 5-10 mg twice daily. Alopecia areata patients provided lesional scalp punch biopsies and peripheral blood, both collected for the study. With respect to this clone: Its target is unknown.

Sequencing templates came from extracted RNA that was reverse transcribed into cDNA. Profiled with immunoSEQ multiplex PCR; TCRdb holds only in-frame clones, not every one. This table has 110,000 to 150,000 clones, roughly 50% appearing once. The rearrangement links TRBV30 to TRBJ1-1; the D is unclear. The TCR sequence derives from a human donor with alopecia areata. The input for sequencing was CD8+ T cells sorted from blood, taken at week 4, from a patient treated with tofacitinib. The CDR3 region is CAWSYLGFEAFF. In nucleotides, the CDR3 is TGTGCCTGGAGTTATCTGGGGTTTGAAGCTTTCTTT. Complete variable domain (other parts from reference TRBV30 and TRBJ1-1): SQTIHQWPATLVQPVGSPLSLECTVEGTSNPNLYWYRQAAGRGLQLLFYSVGIGQISSEVPQNLSASRPQDRQFILSSKKLLLSDSGFYLCAWSYLGFEAFFGQGTRLTVV.